This T cell receptor beta chain derives from a study of breast tumors, draining lymph nodes, adjacent tissues. Regarding the study as a whole: That most tumor T cells come from lymph nodes remained unproven. Tumors had less TCR diversity than lymph nodes, more than nontumor tissue.

TCRdb passed the multiplex PCR reads through MiXCR, listing each CDR3 protein once. This table has around 17,000 distinct CDR3 sequences, about 45% appearing once. Points on this clonotype: Its antigen is unknown.

The receptor was isolated from a female donor with breast cancer. Some clones in this sample may be carry-over from other donors' samples. Source material: tumor-adjacent breast tissue.

CDR3 DNA: TGTGCCAGCAGCTTATCCCCCGGGACAGGGGCTGGCTACACCTTC. Translated: CASSLSPGTGAGYTF. The chain links TRBV7-2 to TRBJ1-2, with 10 bases lining up with TRBD1. This CDR3 spans 15 amino acids. The J segment lost 7 bases and the V segment lost 2 bases, leaving 7 bases of the junction unmatched. Germline CDR1 and CDR2: SGHTA and FQGNSA. Looking up the rest from reference TRBV7-2 and TRBJ1-2 gives the full variable domain: GAGVSQSPSNKVTEKGKDVELRCDPISGHTALYWYRQSLGQGLEFLIYFQGNSAPDKSGLPSDRFSAERTGGSVSTLTIQRTQQEDSAVYLCASSLSPGTGAGYTFGSGTRLTVV.